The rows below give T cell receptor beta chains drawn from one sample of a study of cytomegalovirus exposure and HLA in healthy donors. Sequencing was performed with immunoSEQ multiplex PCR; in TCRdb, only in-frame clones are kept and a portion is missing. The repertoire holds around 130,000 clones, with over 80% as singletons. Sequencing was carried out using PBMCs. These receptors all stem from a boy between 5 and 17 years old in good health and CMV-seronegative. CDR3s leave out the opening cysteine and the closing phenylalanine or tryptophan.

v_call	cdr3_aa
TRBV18	ASSPALQGRQPQH
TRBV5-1	ASSLMGLGDTEAF
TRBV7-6	ASSPPFRDRAYEQY
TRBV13	ASSMLQGLGDYGYT
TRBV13	ASSYTETNTEAF
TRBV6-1	ASSAGLAGGVGQF
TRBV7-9	ASSFGNYGYT
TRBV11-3	ASSSFLQGTTEAF
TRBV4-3	ASSQGGFGTEAF
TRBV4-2	ASSQGYRQGETYEQY
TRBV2	ARSRDRDNNEQF
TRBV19	ASSIGTVQPQH
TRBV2	ASSFRGDRPKLF
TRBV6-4	ATSLAARGEQF
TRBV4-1	ASSQERTAYEQY
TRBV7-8	ASSRSGSSGEQF
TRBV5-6	ASSLWQGSTEAF
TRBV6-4	ASSDSSNSPYEQY
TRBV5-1	ASSSGTEGNEQY
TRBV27	ASSPSPSTDTQY
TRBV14	ASSHSGNTYEQY
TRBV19	ASSIGGLANGADTQY
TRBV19	ASTEGQASNEQF
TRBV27	ASSPWDRRTGELF
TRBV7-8	ASSENPPGALETQY
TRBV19	ASSSAVGLSYEQY
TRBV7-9	ASSLSGGGGRVYEQY
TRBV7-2	ASSTVAGAQDTQY
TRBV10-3	AISALTSGRRTGELF
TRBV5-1	ASSLGGVNEQF
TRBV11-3	ASSLGQANTEAF
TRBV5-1	ASSIWTSGNTGELF
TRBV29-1	SVGRLAGGQETQY
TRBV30	AWSATNRGRTEAF
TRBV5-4	ASSLEWGGEQY
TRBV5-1	ASSLAQGTYEQY
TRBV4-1	ASSQENPVTGELF
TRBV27	ASSPSGSYGELF
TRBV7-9	ASSLSEFNEQF
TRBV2	ASRDRRLSYEQY
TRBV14	ASSQDRGSEQF
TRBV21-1	ASSKGCTRAYEQY
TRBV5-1	ASSPQTGDRDPDTQY
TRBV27	ASSQRILDPYEQY
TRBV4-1	ASSQVGNEQF
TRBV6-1	ANLRREEGNEQY
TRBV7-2	ASSLGWEGPYEQY
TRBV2	ASSGASGRAGEQF
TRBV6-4	ASSELAGNTDTQY
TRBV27	ASSWAGTEILDTQY
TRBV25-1	ASSESGGRRGIAF
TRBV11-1	ASSHNTNTEAF
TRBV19	ASSINRGDTEAF